A single sample is the source of the 25 T cell receptor beta chains below, sequenced in a study of blood T cell repertoires in COVID-19. Profiled with immunoSEQ multiplex PCR; TCRdb holds only in-frame clones, not every one. In the table there are about 210,000 clones, roughly nine tenths of which are singletons. Sample: peripheral blood. The receptor set was obtained from a middle-aged man with acute or convalescent COVID-19.

The gene calls are TRBV27 and TRBJ1-2; maybe TRBD1 (6 bases). Germline CDR1 MNHEY, CDR2 SMNVEV (reference sequence). CDR3 length: 14 amino acids. The germline V and J ends were trimmed by 0 bases and 2 bases, with 7 bases remaining between them. CDR3 in DNA: TGTGCCAGCAGTTTATCCCAGGGGAACTATGGCTACACCTTC. Translating it yields CASSLSQGNYGYTF.

J is TRBJ1-1 and V is TRBV28; a possible D gene is TRBD1 (5 bases). CDR3 length: 12 residues. Trimming left V 9 bases short and J 2 bases short, with 10 bases between. Germline V gene data show CDR1 as MDHEN and CDR2 as SYDVKM. This CDR3 is CASWRGNTEAFF. In DNA form, the CDR3 reads TGTGCCAGTTGGAGGGGAAACACTGAAGCTTTCTTT.

This chain uses TRBV7-3 with TRBJ2-2, with D perhaps matching TRBD2 (6 bases). Germline V gene data show CDR1 as SGHTA and CDR2 as FQGTGA. This CDR3 comprises 16 residues. The V end was cut by 5 bases, the J end by 1 base, with 14 bases between. This chain's CDR3 is CASSPRTEGNTGELFF. The CDR3 DNA reads TGTGCCAGCAGCCCCCGGACGGAGGGGAACACCGGGGAGCTGTTTTTT.

This clone was found a few times. Other DNA sequences in this sample translate to the same CDR3. The rearrangement links TRBV9 to TRBJ2-3; 13 nucleotides match TRBD2. Per the germline V gene, CDR1 is SGDLS and CDR2 is YYNGEE. The CDR3 consists of 17 residues. The ends lost 0 bases at V and 4 bases at J; junction bases unmatched: 5. CDR3 in amino acids: CASSVGTSGRGADTQYF. CDR3 bases: TGTGCCAGCAGCGTAGGGACTAGCGGGAGAGGGGCAGATACGCAGTATTTT.

V and J are TRBV19 and TRBJ1-5; D is unclear. This CDR3 has 14 amino acids. V lost 2 bases and J 6 bases, leaving 11 bases between the germline ends. Per germline, CDR1 LNHDA and CDR2 SQIVND (reference sequence). The CDR3 bases are TGTGCCAGTAGTATAAGCGGGGTGGGTCAGCCCCAGCATTTT. Protein: CASSISGVGQPQHF.

Written as DNA, the CDR3 is TGCGCCAGCAGCCCACCGGGACTAGCGGGCCGCACAGATACGCAGTATTTT. Amino acids: CASSPPGLAGRTDTQYF. The chain recombines TRBV5-1 with TRBJ2-3, with 12 bases lining up with TRBD2. The CDR3 has 17 residues. Germline V lookup: CDR1 SGHRS, CDR2 YFSETQ. Losses at the gene ends were 4 bases for V and 1 base for J; bases not matched to a gene: 7.

The V and J genes are TRBV7-8 and TRBJ2-7; D remains ambiguous. Germline CDR1 is SGHVS and CDR2 is FQNEAQ. The CDR3 consists of 13 residues. The V and J ends lost 6 bases and 0 bases respectively, with 9 bases between them. CDR3 DNA: TGTGCCAGCAGAAACCGTAGCTCCTACGAGCAGTACTTC. The encoded protein is CASRNRSSYEQYF.

The genes are TRBV28 and TRBJ1-5; 7 bases match TRBD1. This CDR3 contains 16 residues. V dropped 4 bases and J dropped 0; count of bases not matched to a gene: 6. CDR1 is MDHEN and CDR2 is SYDVKM in the germline V gene. The DNA for the CDR3 is TGTGCCAGCAGTTCAGTGGACAGGACTAGCAATCAGCCCCAGCATTTT. Translated: CASSSVDRTSNQPQHF.

CDR3 sequence reads: CASSYSRGGEQYF. The DNA for the CDR3 is TGTGCCAGCAGTTACTCGCGGGGGGGTGAGCAGTACTTC. The chain links TRBV6-5 to TRBJ2-7; 9 bases fit TRBD2. With V trimmed by 0 bases and J by 7 bases, 1 base remained unmatched. Germline V lookup: CDR1 MNHEY, CDR2 SVGAGI. The CDR3 has 13 amino acids.

This chain joins TRBV27 and TRBJ1-5, with D possibly TRBD1 on 6 matching bases. Looked up from germline, CDR1 is MNHEY and CDR2 is SMNVEV (reference sequence). The V and J ends lost 4 bases and 0 bases respectively, with 13 bases between them. The CDR3 runs to 16 residues. The CDR3 sequence is CASSSTGPDSNQPQHF. The CDR3 bases are TGTGCCAGCAGTTCAACAGGGCCCGATAGCAATCAGCCCCAGCATTTT.

The chain uses TRBV5-6 and TRBJ1-6, with TRBD1 matching over 11 bases. The length of the CDR3 is 15 residues. Germline V gives CDR1 SGHDT, CDR2 YYEEEE. Trimming removed 2 bases from V and 9 bases from J; junction bases left unmatched: 4. For the CDR3, the DNA is TGTGCCAGCAGCTTATGGACAGGGGGCATTTCACCCCTCCACTTT. It translates to CASSLWTGGISPLHF.

The chain joins TRBV5-6 to TRBJ2-2, with D possibly TRBD2 on 7 matching bases. The CDR3 consists of 17 residues. The V gene lost 6 bases and the J gene lost 2 bases, with 20 bases spanning the gap. The germline gives CDR1 SGHDT, CDR2 YYEEEE. CDR3 nucleotides: TGTGCCAGCACCCTATGGTGGGGGGGCCTCAACACCGGGGAGCTGTTTTTT. Amino acid sequence: CASTLWWGGLNTGELFF. Combining the CDR3 with reference TRBV5-6 and TRBJ2-2 gives the whole variable domain DAGVTQSPTHLIKTRGQQVTLRCSPKSGHDTVSWYQQALGQGPQFIFQYYEEEERQRGNFPDRFSGHQFPNYSSELNVNALLLGDSALYLCASTLWWGGLNTGELFFGEGSRLTVL.

The genes are TRBV30 and TRBJ2-1; 9 bases are shared with TRBD2. The germline V gene encodes CDR1 GTSNPN and CDR2 SVGIG (reference sequence). V shed 1 base and J 5 bases; nucleotides not matched to a gene: 0. This CDR3 is built from 13 residues. The CDR3: CAWSASGNNEQFF. CDR3 DNA sequence: TGTGCCTGGAGTGCTAGCGGGAACAATGAGCAGTTCTTC.

This sequence joins TRBV29-1 and TRBJ1-4; D gene ambiguous. Between the trimmed V and J ends, which lost 1 base and 8 bases, there was a span of 17 bases. CDR1 and CDR2 (germline): SQVTM, ANQGSEA. The CDR3 totals 15 residues. In nucleotides, the CDR3 is TGCAGCGTTGAAGTTCAGAGGGCTCGGGGAGAAAAACTGTTTTTT. It yields the protein CSVEVQRARGEKLFF.

This chain links TRBV18 with TRBJ2-3; 7 nucleotides line up with TRBD1. V lost 3 bases to trimming and J lost 3 bases; unmatched junction nucleotides: 9. CDR3 size: 16 residues. Per the germline V gene, CDR1 is KGHSH and CDR2 is LQKENI. CDR3 region: CASSPPRQGVTDTQYF. The CDR3 DNA reads as TGTGCCAGCTCACCGCCCCGACAGGGTGTGACAGATACGCAGTATTTT.

The chain joins TRBV27 to TRBJ1-1; D ambiguous. The CDR3 is made up of 13 amino acids. Germline CDR1 and CDR2: MNHEY and SMNVEV (reference sequence). V was cut by 2 bases and J by 1 base, with 5 bases left in between. The CDR3 is CASSLGPNTEAFF. The CDR3 bases are TGTGCCAGCAGTTTAGGGCCGAACACTGAAGCTTTCTTT.

The chain uses TRBV6-1 and TRBJ2-2, with 9 bases lining up with TRBD1. This CDR3 has 15 amino acids. The V gene's germline CDR1 is MNHNS and CDR2 SASEGT. With 3 bases clipped from V and 6 bases from J, the junction kept 5 bases outside the gene matches. CDR3 bases: TGTGCCAGCAGTGACAACAGGGGGCGGCCCGGGGAGCTGTTTTTT. Translating gives CASSDNRGRPGELFF.

The V gene is TRBV6-6, the J gene TRBJ2-2; a possible D gene is TRBD2 (5 bases). Trimming took 8 bases from V and 3 from J, leaving 7 bases between them. The CDR3 consists of 12 residues. CDR1 MNHNY and CDR2 SVGAGI come from the germline V gene (reference sequence). CDR3: CASRTYTGELFF. The CDR3 DNA reads TGTGCCAGCCGGACTTACACCGGGGAGCTGTTTTTT.

V usage is TRBV4-2 and J usage is TRBJ2-1; 7 bases agree with TRBD2. Losses at the gene ends were 3 bases for V and 5 bases for J; bases not matched to a gene: 1. The CDR3 is 13 residues long. CDR1 and CDR2 from the germline V gene are LGHNA and YNFKEQ. The CDR3 reads CASSHGGNNEQFF. The CDR3 DNA reads TGTGCCAGCAGCCACGGGGGGAACAATGAGCAGTTCTTC.

The V call is TRBV4-1, the J call TRBJ2-7, with 9 bases fitting TRBD2. V lost 0 bases to trimming and J lost 0 bases; unmatched junction nucleotides: 12. CDR1 is MGHRA and CDR2 is YSYEKL in the germline V gene. CDR3 length equals 19 residues. CDR3 loop: CASSQDASGASVSSYEQYF. The CDR3 DNA reads as TGCGCCAGCAGCCAAGACGCTAGCGGGGCCTCTGTGAGCTCCTACGAGCAGTACTTC.

The V gene is TRBV7-9, the J gene TRBJ2-3; TRBD2 matches 10 bases. The germline V gene encodes CDR1 SEHNR and CDR2 FQNEAQ (reference sequence). V shed 6 bases and J 2 bases; nucleotides not matched to a gene: 8. The CDR3 is 16 residues long. CDR3 amino acids: CASSNGLAVYTDTQYF. The CDR3 coding sequence is TGTGCCAGCAGTAACGGACTAGCGGTTTACACAGATACGCAGTATTTT. Combining the CDR3 with reference TRBV7-9 and TRBJ2-3 gives the whole variable domain DTGVSQNPRHKITKRGQNVTFRCDPISEHNRLYWYRQTLGQGPEFLTYFQNEAQLEKSRLLSDRFSAERPKGSFSTLEIQRTEQGDSAMYLCASSNGLAVYTDTQYFGPGTRLTVL.

The gene calls are TRBV19 and TRBJ2-7, with TRBD2 matching 7 bases. This CDR3 has 12 amino acids. CDR1 LNHDA and CDR2 SQIVND come from the germline V gene (reference sequence). V shed 4 bases, J shed 3 bases, and the junction held 0 bases outside the gene matches. CDR3 DNA sequence: TGTGCCAGTAGTAGGGAGGGCTACGAGCAGTACTTC. Translation: CASSREGYEQYF.

The chain carries TRBV14 and TRBJ1-4; 8 bases line up with TRBD1. V lost 0 bases and J lost 10; bases outside the gene matches: 7. The CDR3 consists of 15 residues. Germline V lookup: CDR1 SGHDN, CDR2 FVKESK. The CDR3 region has the DNA TGTGCCAGCAGCCAAGATAGGACAGGGTCGGGAAAACTGTTTTTT. This sequence encodes CASSQDRTGSGKLFF.

Only one count was recorded for this clone. The DNA of the CDR3 is TGTGCCAGCAGCACGACAGGGGTGTGGACGGACGAGCAGTTCTTC. Its translation is CASSTTGVWTDEQFF. This chain uses TRBV7-2 with TRBJ2-1; 8 bases fit TRBD1. Unmatched junction bases numbered 13, after V lost 5 bases and J lost 10 bases. The CDR3 runs 15 residues. Germline lookup yields CDR1 SGHTA and CDR2 FQGNSA. Using reference TRBV7-2 and TRBJ2-1 for the parts outside the CDR3, the full variable domain is GAGVSQSPSNKVTEKGKDVELRCDPISGHTALYWYRQSLGQGLEFLIYFQGNSAPDKSGLPSDRFSAERTGGSVSTLTIQRTQQEDSAVYLCASSTTGVWTDEQFFGPGTRLTVL.

The V gene is TRBV19, the J gene TRBJ2-1; D is ambiguous. V was pared by 7 bases and J by 0 bases, with 16 bases between. This CDR3 spans 16 amino acids. CDR1 and CDR2 (germline): LNHDA, SQIVND (reference sequence). CDR3 loop: CASTPKAVASYNEQFF. DNA of the CDR3: TGTGCCAGTACCCCCAAGGCGGTAGCCTCCTACAATGAGCAGTTCTTC.